This record covers a single T cell receptor (beta chain). The antigen remains unidentified. The data were taken from a study of CD8+ T cells in alopecia areata. Study-wide results and limits: Higher clonality was seen in lesional scalp than in normal scalp, especially in alopecia totalis/universalis.

Isolation of CD4+ and CD8+ T cells from PBMCs was achieved by sorting. The sequencing template was cDNA reverse transcribed from extracted RNA. TCRdb's table, derived via immunoSEQ multiplex PCR, lists solely in-frame clones and lacks some. The repertoire holds over 120,000 clones, with roughly 61% as singletons. The CDR3 extends over 13 amino acids. In germline, CDR1 is GTSNPN, CDR2 SVGIG (reference sequence). The germline V and J ends were trimmed by 2 bases and 9 bases, with 11 bases remaining between them. Sequencing used CD4+ T cells sorted from blood, obtained at week 0. The V gene is TRBV30, the J gene TRBJ1-6; a possible D gene is TRBD1 (5 bases). This clonotype originated in a human donor with alopecia areata. CDR3 protein: CAWSWGGGSPLHF. The CDR3 DNA sequence: TGTGCCTGGAGTTGGGGGGGAGGTTCACCCCTCCACTTT.